This T cell receptor (beta chain) was recovered during a study of control samples from healthy donors and cancer patients. From germline, CDR1 is MNHEY and CDR2 SMNVEV (reference sequence). CDR3 length equals 16 residues. Trimming at V came to 1 base and at J to 2 bases, leaving 5 bases not matched to a gene. The method was immunoSEQ multiplex PCR; TCRdb's version includes in-frame clones alone and lacks a portion of them. The table has about 120,000 clones, roughly nine tenths seen once. The sample consisted of blood. The J gene is TRBJ2-3, the V gene TRBV27; 8 bases map to TRBD1. The clonotype originates from a man aged 18 to 30 in good health. CDR3 protein: CASSLLGRGHTDTQYF. Written as DNA, the CDR3 is TGTGCCAGCAGTTTATTAGGCAGGGGGCACACAGATACGCAGTATTTT.